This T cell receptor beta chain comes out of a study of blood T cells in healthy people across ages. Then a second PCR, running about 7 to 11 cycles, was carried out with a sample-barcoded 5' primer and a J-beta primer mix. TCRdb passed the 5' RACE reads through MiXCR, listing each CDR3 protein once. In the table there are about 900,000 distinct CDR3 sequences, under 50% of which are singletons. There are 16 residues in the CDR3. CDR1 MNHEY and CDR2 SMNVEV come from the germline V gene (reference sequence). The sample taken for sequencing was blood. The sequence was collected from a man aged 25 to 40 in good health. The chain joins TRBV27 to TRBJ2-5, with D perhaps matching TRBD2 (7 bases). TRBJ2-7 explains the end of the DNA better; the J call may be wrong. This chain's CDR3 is CASSLSVGGVSVEQYF. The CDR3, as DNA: TGTGCCAGCAGTTTATCCGTAGGGGGGGTATCGGTCGAGCAGTACTTC.